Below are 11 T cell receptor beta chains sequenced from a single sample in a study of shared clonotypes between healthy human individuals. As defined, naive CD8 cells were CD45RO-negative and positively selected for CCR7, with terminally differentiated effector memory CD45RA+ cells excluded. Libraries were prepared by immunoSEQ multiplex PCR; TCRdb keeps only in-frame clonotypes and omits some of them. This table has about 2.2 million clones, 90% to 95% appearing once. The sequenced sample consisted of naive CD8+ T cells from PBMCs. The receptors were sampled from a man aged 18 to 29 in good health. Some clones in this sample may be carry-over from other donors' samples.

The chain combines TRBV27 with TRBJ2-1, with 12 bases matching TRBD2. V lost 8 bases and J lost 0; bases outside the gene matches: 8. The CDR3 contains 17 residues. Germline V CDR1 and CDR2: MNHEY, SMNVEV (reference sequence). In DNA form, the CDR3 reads TGTGCCAGCGCCTCGGGACTAGCGGGCGGCTCCTACAATGAGCAGTTCTTC. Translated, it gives CASASGLAGGSYNEQFF.

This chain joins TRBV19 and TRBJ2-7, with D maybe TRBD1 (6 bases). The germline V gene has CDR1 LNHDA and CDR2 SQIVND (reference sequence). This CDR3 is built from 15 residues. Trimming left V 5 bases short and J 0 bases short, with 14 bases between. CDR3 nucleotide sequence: TGTGCCAGTAGTGGACCCGAGGGGGACTCCTACGAGCAGTACTTC. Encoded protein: CASSGPEGDSYEQYF. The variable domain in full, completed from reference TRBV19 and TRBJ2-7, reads DGGITQSPKYLFRKEGQNVTLSCEQNLNHDAMYWYRQDPGQGLRLIYYSQIVNDFQKGDIAEGYSVSREKKESFPLTVTSAQKNPTAFYLCASSGPEGDSYEQYFGPGTRLTVT.

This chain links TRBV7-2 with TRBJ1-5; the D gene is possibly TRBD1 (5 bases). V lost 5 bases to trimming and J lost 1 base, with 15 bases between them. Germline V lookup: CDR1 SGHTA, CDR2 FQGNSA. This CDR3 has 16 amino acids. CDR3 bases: TGTGCCAGCAGCGCTCCTTGGGGGGGGAGCAATCAGCCCCAGCATTTT. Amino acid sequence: CASSAPWGGSNQPQHF.

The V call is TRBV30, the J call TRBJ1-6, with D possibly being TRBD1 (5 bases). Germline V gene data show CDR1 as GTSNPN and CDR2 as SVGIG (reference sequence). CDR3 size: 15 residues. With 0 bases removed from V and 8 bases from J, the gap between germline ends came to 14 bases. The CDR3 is CAWSVRLQGDSPLHF. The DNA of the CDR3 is TGTGCCTGGAGTGTACGTTTACAAGGGGATTCACCCCTCCACTTT.

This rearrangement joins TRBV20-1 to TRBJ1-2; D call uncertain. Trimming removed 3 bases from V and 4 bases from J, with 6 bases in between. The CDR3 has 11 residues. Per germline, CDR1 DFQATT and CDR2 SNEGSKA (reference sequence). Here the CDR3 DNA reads TGCAGTGCTAGGGAGGGCTATGGCTACACCTTC. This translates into CSAREGYGYTF.

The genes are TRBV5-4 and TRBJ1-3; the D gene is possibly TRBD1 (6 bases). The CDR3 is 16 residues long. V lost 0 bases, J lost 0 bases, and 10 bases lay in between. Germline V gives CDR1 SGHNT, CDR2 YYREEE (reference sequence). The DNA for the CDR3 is TGTGCCAGCAGCTTGGCGCAGGGGAACTCTGGAAACACCATATATTTT. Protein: CASSLAQGNSGNTIYF.

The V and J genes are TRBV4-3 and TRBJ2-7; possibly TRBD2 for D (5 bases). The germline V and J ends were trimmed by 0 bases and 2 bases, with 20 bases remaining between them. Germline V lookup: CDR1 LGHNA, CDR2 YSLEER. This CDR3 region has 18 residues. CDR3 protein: CASSQDHRSRESAYEQYF. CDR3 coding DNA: TGCGCCAGCAGCCAAGATCATCGGTCGAGGGAGTCGGCCTACGAGCAGTACTTC.

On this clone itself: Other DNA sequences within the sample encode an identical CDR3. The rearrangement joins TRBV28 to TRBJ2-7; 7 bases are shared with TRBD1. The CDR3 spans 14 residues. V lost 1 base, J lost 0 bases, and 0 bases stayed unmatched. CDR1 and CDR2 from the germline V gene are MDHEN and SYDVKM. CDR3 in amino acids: CASSLSGGSYEQYF. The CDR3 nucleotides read TGTGCCAGCAGTTTATCAGGGGGCTCCTACGAGCAGTACTTC.

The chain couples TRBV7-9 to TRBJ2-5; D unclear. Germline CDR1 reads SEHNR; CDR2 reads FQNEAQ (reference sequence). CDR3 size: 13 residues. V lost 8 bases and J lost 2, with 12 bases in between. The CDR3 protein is CASQSVRQETQYF. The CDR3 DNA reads TGTGCCAGCCAGTCGGTGAGGCAAGAGACCCAGTACTTC.

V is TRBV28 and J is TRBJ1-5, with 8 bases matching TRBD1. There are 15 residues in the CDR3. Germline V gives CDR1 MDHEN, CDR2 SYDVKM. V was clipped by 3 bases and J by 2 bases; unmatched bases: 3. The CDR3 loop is CASSFQTGGNQPQHF. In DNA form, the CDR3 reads TGTGCCAGCAGTTTTCAGACAGGGGGCAATCAGCCCCAGCATTTT.

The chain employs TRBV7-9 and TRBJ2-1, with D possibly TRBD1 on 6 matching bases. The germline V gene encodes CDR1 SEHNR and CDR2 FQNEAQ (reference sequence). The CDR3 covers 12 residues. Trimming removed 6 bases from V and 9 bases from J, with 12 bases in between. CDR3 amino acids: CASRANRAEQFF. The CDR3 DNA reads TGTGCCAGCAGAGCGAACAGGGCTGAGCAGTTCTTC.